This T cell receptor (beta chain) derives from a study of T cells in Graves' hyperthyroidism and ophthalmopathy (dated by TCRdb to between 2018 and 2020). Broadly, across the study: Peripheral blood was sampled at the time of initial diagnosis, prior to any treatment. A discovery cohort of about 96 patients, roughly 45 with Graves' ophthalmopathy and more than 55 with stable Graves' hyperthyroidism, was used to find distinguishing TCR V-J signatures. Prospective prediction of ophthalmopathy was tested in an independent validation cohort consisting of 18 to 20 hyperthyroidism patients and some 16 patients who later progressed to ophthalmopathy. The 95 to 100 discovery patients were randomly divided into training and test sets at a 7:3 ratio. In addition, the study compared T-cell repertoires in thyroid tissue and in blood from five to seven Graves' hyperthyroidism patients. Following sampling, methimazole starting at 30 mg daily was given to hyperthyroidism patients, and high-dose intravenous methylprednisolone was given to ophthalmopathy patients. The paper describes TCR Vbeta CDR3 sequencing of more than 120 peripheral blood samples, made up of 43 ophthalmopathy patients, around 78 hyperthyroidism patients and 17 progressor patients.

Ten or more counts support this clonotype. Its antigen is unknown. There are no base qualities to consult, and no much larger clone falls within one base. Amplification of TCR beta CDR3 regions was carried out from RNA transcripts. A first-round RT-PCR of the TCR CDR3 used the HTBI primer set with the Qiagen OneStep RT-PCR kit. The libraries were constructed in a second round of multiplex PCR and then size-selected and purified. The libraries were sequenced on an Illumina HiSeq2000 using paired-end 100 bp reads. Per the source publication's procedure: SOAPnuke was used to process the raw data, removing reads that contained adapters or uncalled bases, had a mean Phred below 15, or lacked an exact match to the constant primer or identifier. COPE v1.2.5 was used to merge the high-quality paired reads, and each unique nucleotide sequence was defined as a clonotype. MiTCR v1.1 was used to align clonotypes to the IMGT TRBV, TRBD and TRBJ reference segments. Analysis was restricted to V-J combinations with a frequency above 0.0001, which covered about 99% of repertoires. A TCS score was defined as the ratio between F50 (clonal expansion) and ExV (chaos), using BLOSUM62-based TCRdist between CDR3 peptides within each V-J. Welch's t-statistics and random forest reduced 450 to 600 V-J features to 13, which were used in a naive Bayes classifier (R e1071). TCRdb took the public reads, trimmed them with fastp at Q25, ran MiXCR for clone calling and kept in-frame beta chains. Every entry covers one CDR3 protein and lists the most common genes and DNA from its rows. Clone size and V and J calls follow TCRdb, not the original study. Here the sample has about 330,000 distinct CDR3 sequences; approximately 15% occur a single time. 30% to 40% of the sample is in the top ten clones.

Ophthalmopathy patients had moderately to severely active disease, with a Clinical Activity Score of 3 or more, a NOSPECS grade of 4 or more, and a disease duration of less than 3 months. Any patient with an uncontrolled infection, another autoimmune disease, pregnancy or lactation was excluded. Diagnoses relied on clinical symptoms, serum thyroxine and TRAb, thyroid ultrasound and orbital computed tomography. Ficoll-Paque density gradient centrifugation was used to isolate PBMCs from 8 to 10 ml of fresh peripheral blood. Total RNA was extracted using Trizol reagent, and RNA quality was assessed on an Agilent 2100 Bioanalyzer. What the work shows at the level of the full study, not this receptor alone: In cross-validation, a model built on a 13 V-J signature told ophthalmopathy apart from stable hyperthyroidism with under 90% sensitivity and roughly 81% specificity, and in testing the same model reached 80%/75%. Most expanded thyroid clonotypes (frequency above 0.001) were also detected in blood, suggesting blood repertoires may reflect thyroid immune responses. In validation, progression to ophthalmopathy was predicted by the model with nearly 71% sensitivity and roughly 76% specificity, a median of about 6.8 months before onset. No statistical method was used to set the sample size in advance, and investigators knew the group allocation.

The receptor's source is a woman aged 35 to 49 with Graves' ophthalmopathy. The sample taken for sequencing was blood.

The DNA sequence reads TGTGCCACCAGCAGAGAGCCAGGAGAACCCTACGAGCAGTACTTC. It codes for CATSREPGEPYEQYF. The chain is made from TRBV15 and TRBJ2-7; the D gene is not confidently resolved. CDR1 and CDR2 are drawn from the germline V gene (reference sequence): LNHNV, YYDKDF. The CDR3 holds 15 amino acids from the cysteine to the phenylalanine. Only the CDR3 portion is preserved as DNA: 45 bases, with reading frame beginning at the first base. Cut back by 0 bases and 2 bases, the V and J ends lie 11 bases apart.